This TCR beta chain was captured in a study of cytomegalovirus exposure and HLA in healthy donors. On this clone itself: The antigen remains unidentified.

This PCR relied on a set of 60 Vbeta primers and 13 Jbeta primers. Measured with immunoSEQ multiplex PCR; TCRdb has only the in-frame clones, and not every one. The sample consists of some 160,000 clones, less than 80% of them appearing once. Broader study findings: Reports indicated that the classifier achieved high specificity and sensitivity in diagnosing cytomegalovirus status.

From germline, CDR1 is MNHNY and CDR2 SVGAGI (reference sequence). CDR3 length: 15 amino acids. Trimming shortened V by 3 bases and J by 0 bases, and 11 bases separated the two germline ends. This clonotype was sampled from a woman between 40 and 50 years old in good health and CMV-seronegative. The chain joins TRBV6-6 to TRBJ1-1, with D possibly being TRBD1 (5 bases). The source material was PBMCs. CDR3 DNA: TGTGCCAGCAGTTATACCGACAGATTGAACACTGAAGCTTTCTTT. Translated: CASSYTDRLNTEAFF.